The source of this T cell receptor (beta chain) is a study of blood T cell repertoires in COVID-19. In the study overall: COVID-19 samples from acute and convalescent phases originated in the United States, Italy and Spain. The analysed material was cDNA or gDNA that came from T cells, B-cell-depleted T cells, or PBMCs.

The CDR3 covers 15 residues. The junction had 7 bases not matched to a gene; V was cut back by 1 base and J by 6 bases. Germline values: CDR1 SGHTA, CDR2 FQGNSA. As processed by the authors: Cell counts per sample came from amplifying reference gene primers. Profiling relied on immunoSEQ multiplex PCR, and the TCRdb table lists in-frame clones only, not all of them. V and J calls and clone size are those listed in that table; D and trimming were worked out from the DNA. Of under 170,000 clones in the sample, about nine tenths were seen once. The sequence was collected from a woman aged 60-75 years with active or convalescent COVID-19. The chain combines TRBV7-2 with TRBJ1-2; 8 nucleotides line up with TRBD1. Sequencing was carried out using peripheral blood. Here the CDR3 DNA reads TGTGCCAGCAGCTTAGTTGGGACAGGACCCCATGGCTACACCTTC. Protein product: CASSLVGTGPHGYTF. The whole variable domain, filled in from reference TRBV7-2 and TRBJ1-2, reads GAGVSQSPSNKVTEKGKDVELRCDPISGHTALYWYRQSLGQGLEFLIYFQGNSAPDKSGLPSDRFSAERTGGSVSTLTIQRTQQEDSAVYLCASSLVGTGPHGYTFGSGTRLTVV.